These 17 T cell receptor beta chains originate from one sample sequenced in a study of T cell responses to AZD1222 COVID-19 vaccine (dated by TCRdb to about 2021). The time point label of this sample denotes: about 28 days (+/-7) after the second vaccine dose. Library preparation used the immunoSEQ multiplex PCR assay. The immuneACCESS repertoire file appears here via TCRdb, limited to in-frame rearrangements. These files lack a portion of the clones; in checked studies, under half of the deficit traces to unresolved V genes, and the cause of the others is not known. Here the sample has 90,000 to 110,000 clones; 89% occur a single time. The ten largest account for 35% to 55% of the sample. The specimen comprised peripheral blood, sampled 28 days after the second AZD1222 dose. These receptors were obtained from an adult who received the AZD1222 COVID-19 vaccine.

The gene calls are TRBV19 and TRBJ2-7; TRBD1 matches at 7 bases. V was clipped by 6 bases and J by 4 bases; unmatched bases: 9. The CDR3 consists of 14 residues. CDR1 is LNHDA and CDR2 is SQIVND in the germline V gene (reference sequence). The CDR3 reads CASRDGQASYEQYF. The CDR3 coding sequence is TGTGCCAGTAGGGATGGACAGGCAAGTTACGAGCAGTACTTC.

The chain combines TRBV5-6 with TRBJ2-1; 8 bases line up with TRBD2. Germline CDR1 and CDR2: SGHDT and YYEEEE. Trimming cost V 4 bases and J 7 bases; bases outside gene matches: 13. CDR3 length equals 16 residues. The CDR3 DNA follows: TGTGCCAGCAGCCCCCTGGGGCGGGAGGCCAGGAATGAGCAGTTCTTC. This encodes CASSPLGREARNEQFF.

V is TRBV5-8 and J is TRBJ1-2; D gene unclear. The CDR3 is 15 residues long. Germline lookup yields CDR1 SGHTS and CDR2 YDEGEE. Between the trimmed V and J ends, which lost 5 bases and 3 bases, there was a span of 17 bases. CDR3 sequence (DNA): TGTGCCAGCAGACAAGCGGAGGGAATTGACTATGGCTACACCTTC. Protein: CASRQAEGIDYGYTF.

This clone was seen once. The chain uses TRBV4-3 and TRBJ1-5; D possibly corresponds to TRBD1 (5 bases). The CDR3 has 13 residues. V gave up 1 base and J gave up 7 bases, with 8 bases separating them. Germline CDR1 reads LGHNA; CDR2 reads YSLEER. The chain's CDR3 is CASSQGRGQPQHF. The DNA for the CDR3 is TGCGCCAGCAGCCAAGGGAGGGGCCAGCCCCAGCATTTT.

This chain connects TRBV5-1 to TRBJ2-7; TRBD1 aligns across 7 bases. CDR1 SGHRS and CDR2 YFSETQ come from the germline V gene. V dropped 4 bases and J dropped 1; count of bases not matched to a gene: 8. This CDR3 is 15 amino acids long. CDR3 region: CASSLGTVSSYEQYF. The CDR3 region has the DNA TGCGCCAGCAGCCTCGGGACAGTTAGTTCCTACGAGCAGTACTTC.

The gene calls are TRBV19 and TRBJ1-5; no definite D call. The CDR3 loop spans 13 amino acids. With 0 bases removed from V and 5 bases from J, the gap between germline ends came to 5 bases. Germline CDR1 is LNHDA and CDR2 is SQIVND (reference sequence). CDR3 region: CASSIDHHQPQHF. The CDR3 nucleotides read TGTGCCAGTAGTATAGATCACCATCAGCCCCAGCATTTT.

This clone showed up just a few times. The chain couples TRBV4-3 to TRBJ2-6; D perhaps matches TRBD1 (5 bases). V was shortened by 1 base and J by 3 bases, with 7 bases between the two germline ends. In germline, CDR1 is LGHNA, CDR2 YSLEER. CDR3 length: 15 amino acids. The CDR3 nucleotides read TGCGCCAGCAGCCAAGGCCAGGGTGGGGCCAACGTCCTGACTTTC. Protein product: CASSQGQGGANVLTF.

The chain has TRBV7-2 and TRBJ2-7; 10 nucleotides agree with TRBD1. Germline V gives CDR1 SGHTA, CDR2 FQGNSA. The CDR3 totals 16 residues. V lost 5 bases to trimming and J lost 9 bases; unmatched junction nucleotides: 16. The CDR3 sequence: CASSKTGGVIWEGQYF. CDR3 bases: TGTGCCAGCAGCAAGACAGGGGGCGTTATATGGGAAGGGCAGTACTTC. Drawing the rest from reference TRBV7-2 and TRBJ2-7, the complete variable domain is GAGVSQSPSNKVTEKGKDVELRCDPISGHTALYWYRQSLGQGLEFLIYFQGNSAPDKSGLPSDRFSAERTGGSVSTLTIQRTQQEDSAVYLCASSKTGGVIWEGQYFGPGTRLTVT.

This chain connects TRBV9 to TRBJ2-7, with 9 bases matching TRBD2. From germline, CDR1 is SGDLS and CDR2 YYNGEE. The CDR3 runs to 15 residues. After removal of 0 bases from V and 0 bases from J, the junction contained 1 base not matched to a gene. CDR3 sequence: CASSVGTSDSYEQYF. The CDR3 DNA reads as TGTGCCAGCAGCGTAGGGACTAGCGACTCCTACGAGCAGTACTTC.

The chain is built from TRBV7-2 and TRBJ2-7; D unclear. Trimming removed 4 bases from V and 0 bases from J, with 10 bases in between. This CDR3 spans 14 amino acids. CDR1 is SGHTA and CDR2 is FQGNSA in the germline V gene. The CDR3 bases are TGTGCCAGCAGCTCCTACAGTACCTCCTACGAGCAGTACTTC. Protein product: CASSSYSTSYEQYF.

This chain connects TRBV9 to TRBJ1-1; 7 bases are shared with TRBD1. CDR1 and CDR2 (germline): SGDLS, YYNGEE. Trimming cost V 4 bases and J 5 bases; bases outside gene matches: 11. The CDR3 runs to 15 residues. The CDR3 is CASSPRDSPATEAFF. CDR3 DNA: TGTGCCAGCAGCCCCCGGGACAGCCCCGCAACTGAAGCTTTCTTT.

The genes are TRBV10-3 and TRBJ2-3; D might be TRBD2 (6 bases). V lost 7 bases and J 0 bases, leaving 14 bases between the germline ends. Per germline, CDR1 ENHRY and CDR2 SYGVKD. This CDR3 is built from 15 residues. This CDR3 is CAITASEYSTDTQYF. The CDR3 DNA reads TGTGCCATCACCGCTAGCGAATACAGCACAGATACGCAGTATTTT.

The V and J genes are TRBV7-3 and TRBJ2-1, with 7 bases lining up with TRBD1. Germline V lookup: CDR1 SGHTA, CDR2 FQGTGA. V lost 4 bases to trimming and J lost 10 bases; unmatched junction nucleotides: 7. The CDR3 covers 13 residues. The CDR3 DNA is TGTGCCAGCAGCTCCGGACAGGTGGGGGAGCAGTTCTTC. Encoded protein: CASSSGQVGEQFF.

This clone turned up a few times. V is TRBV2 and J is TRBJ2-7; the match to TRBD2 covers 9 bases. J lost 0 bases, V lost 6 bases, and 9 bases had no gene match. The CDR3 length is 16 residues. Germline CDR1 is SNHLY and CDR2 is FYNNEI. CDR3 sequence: CASRGGYSGSSYEQYF. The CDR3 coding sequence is TGTGCCAGCAGGGGGGGTTATAGCGGGAGCTCCTACGAGCAGTACTTC.

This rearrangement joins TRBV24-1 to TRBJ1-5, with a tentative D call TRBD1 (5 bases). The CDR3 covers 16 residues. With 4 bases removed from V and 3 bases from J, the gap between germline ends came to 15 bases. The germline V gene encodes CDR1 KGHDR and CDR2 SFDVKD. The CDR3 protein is CATSEGSGPNNQPQHF. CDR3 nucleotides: TGTGCCACCAGTGAAGGATCAGGGCCTAACAATCAGCCCCAGCATTTT.

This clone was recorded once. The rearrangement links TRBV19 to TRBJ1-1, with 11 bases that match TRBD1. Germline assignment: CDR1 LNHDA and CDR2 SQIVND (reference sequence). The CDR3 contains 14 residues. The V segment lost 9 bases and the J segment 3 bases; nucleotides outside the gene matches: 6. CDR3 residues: CASTDRGLYTEAFF. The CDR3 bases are TGTGCCAGCACGGACAGGGGGCTGTACACTGAAGCTTTCTTT.

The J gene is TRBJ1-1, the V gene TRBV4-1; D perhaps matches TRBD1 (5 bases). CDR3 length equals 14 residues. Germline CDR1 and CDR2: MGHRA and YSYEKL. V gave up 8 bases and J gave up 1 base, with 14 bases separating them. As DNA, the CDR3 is TGCGCCAGCTTAGGCTTGGGACGGAACACTGAAGCTTTCTTT. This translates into CASLGLGRNTEAFF.